In this sample, the clone carrying this T cell receptor (beta chain) turned up many times. The antigen is not known. Preparation of the TCRbeta library was carried out with unique molecular identifiers. TCRdb reprocessed the PCR reads with MiXCR, giving one entry per CDR3 protein. The top ten clones hold roughly 27% of a sample with roughly 200,000 distinct CDR3 sequences, 11% of them seen once. The data derive from a study of T-cell reconstitution after alpha-beta-depleted transplantation in children. Study-wide findings and caveats: The authors attributed T-cell counts and diversity one year after transplant mostly to newly produced T cells.

The CDR3 is made up of 14 amino acids. The V end was cut by 4 bases, the J end by 1 base, with 12 bases between. CDR1 is DFQATT, CDR2 SNEGSKA, per germline (reference sequence). The receptor was isolated from a child in the first two years of life with acute myeloid leukemia, due to receive a stem cell transplant. Sample: PBMCs, taken before TCRalphabeta/CD19-depleted stem cell transplant. This chain links TRBV20-1 with TRBJ2-3; maybe TRBD2 (6 bases). CDR3 sequence reads: CSANSVAGTDTQYF. In nucleotides, the CDR3 is TGCAGTGCTAACTCAGTAGCGGGCACAGATACGCAGTATTTT.